This section outlines one T cell receptor beta chain sequence together with its context. This clonotype appeared a few times. Its antigen has not been determined. One base away there is no much larger clone; base qualities are not given. The library relied on 5' RACE. TCRdb records Illumina HiSeq 2500 as the sequencer. A second PCR of roughly 7 to 11 cycles was performed with a sample-barcoded 5' primer and a J-beta primer mix. Each TCR beta cDNA molecule received a unique molecular identifier from a template-switch 5' adaptor carrying 12 random nucleotides. At least 2.5 million CDR3-containing paired-end reads were obtained from each sample. The Mint cDNA synthesis kit, primed by a TRBC-specific oligonucleotide, was used to synthesize first-strand cDNA from all RNA. After uracil-DNA glycosylase treatment, a first 18-cycle PCR used universal primers M1SS and BC2_uni_R on all cDNA. In the authors' own workflow: Each sample was normalized by randomly selecting 1 million high-quality reads, each carrying a distinct molecular identifier. Reads sharing molecular identifiers were discarded rather than binned into consensus sequences. CDR3 identification, clonotype clustering and error correction used MiTCR with a Q25 quality threshold and the strictest error-elimination algorithm. A nonparametric unseen species model with Euler transformation was used to estimate a lower bound on total TCR beta diversity. Using fastp trimming at Q25 and MiXCR clonotype assembly, TCRdb reanalyzed the public sequencing data and kept in-frame beta chains. Rows are unified per CDR3 protein, each entry keeping the most common DNA and genes. TCRdb's processing, not the authors' own work, is the source of the V and J calls. The table for this sample lists under 2,000,000 distinct CDR3 sequences; around 48% of them were counted only once. The ten largest clonotypes hold about 2.1% of the sample.

The roughly 39 donors, aged about 6 to 100 years, were systemically healthy Caucasian individuals from Russia. Each donor gave about 9.7 milliliters of peripheral blood, drawn into EDTA-treated Vacutainer tubes. Ficoll-Paque density-gradient centrifugation was used to isolate PBMCs, with at least 7 million per sample. Total RNA, at least 5 micrograms per sample, was extracted from PBMCs with Trizol reagent. For every donor, flow cytometry on a PBMC aliquot measured the percentage of naive CD45RAhigh/CD27high T cells. This entry comes from a study of blood T cells in healthy people across ages (dated by TCRdb to 2015 to 2017). For the wider study: Template switching captured roughly one uniquely barcoded TCR beta cDNA molecule per two T cells in model experiments. Using deep sequencing normalized with unique cDNA molecular identifiers, the study measured how TCR beta repertoire diversity changes with age. Donors were grouped into four age groups: young (average approximately 15 years), middle-aged (less than 40), aged (roughly 67) and long-lived (around 80). Two additional independent replicas of 1 million unique cDNA reads from the same blood draw were analyzed for two donors (one aged 18 to 30 and one aged 80 or older). To avoid experimental bias, donors of different ages were randomly spread across the sequencing lanes.

Study-wide findings and limitations: Conclusive comparison of naive and antigen-experienced compartments was prevented by the profiling of bulk unsorted PBMCs. Because donor CMV infection status was unknown, age-related changes in expanded clonotypes were potentially confounded. Compared with the aged group, the long-lived group had more naive CD4+ T cells, fewer expanded clones and increased TCR diversity, a pattern suggesting age selection. Observed TCR beta diversity per million T cells fell roughly linearly with age, and a significant reduction was already apparent by age about 38. There was a strong correlation between observed TCR beta diversity and the percentage of naive T cells measured by flow cytometry. Total diversity estimates from one million sequenced T cells were considered lower bounds and underestimates.

V is cut by 4 bases and J by 2 bases, and the space between the germline ends is 7 bases. The CDR3 spans 13 residues, from the cysteine through the phenylalanine. Only CDR3 DNA is held: 39 bases, read in frame from base 1. The rearranged chain carries TRBV12-3 or TRBV12-4 and TRBJ2-3; the D gene is not confidently resolved. This TCR was recovered from a woman between 40 and 55 years old in good health. Sequenced sample: blood. The nucleotide sequence reads TGTGCCAGCAGTTATGCGGTCACAGATACGCAGTATTTT. Translated, it gives CASSYAVTDTQYF.